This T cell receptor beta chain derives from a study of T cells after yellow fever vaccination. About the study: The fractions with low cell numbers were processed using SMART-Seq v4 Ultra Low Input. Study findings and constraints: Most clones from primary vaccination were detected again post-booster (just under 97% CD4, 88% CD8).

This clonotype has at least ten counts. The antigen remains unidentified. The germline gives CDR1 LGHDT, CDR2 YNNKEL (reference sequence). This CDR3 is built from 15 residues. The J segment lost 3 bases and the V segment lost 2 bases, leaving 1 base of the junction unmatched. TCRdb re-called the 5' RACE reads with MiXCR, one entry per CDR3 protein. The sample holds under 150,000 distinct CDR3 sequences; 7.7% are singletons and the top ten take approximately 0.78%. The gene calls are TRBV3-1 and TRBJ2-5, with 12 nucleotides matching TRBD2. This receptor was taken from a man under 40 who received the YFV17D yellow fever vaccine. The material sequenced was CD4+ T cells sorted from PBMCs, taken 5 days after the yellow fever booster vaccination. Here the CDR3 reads CASSQRTSGKETQYF. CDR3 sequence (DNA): TGTGCCAGCAGCCAAAGGACTAGCGGGAAAGAGACCCAGTACTTC.